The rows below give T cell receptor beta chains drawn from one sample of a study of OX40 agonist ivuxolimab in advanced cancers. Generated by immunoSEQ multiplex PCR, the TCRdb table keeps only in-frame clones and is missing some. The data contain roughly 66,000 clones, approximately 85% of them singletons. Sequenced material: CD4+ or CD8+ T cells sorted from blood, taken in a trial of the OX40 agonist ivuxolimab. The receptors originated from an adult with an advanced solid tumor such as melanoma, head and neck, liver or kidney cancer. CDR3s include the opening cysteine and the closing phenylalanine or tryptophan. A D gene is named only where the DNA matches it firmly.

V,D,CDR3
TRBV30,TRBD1,CACPPSAGTGAPYF
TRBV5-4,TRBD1,CASSIARREGAYGYTF
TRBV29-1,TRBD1,CSVRRTGGATDTQYF
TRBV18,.,CASSPRGLGTEAFF
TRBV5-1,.,CASSQTPSDTQYF
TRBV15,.,CATSRDSMYEKLFF
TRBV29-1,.,CSVARGSSTDTQYF
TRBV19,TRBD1,CASSPFSGTVIFEQYF
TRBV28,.,CASSLLTGELFF
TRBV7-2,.,CASSPRYEAFF
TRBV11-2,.,CASSLTSQETQYF
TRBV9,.,CASSVVGNSYNEQFF
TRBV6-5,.,CASTKDDISRAFF
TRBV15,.,CATSSRYTTGELFF
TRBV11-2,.,CASSSQYSSYNEQFF
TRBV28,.,CASSGGPTKYGYTF
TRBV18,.,CASSPVGAVNYGYTF
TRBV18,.,CASSLGNTEAFF
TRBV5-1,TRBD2,CASSLGKLAGAIDEQFF
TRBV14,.,CASSQGDLTYNEQFF
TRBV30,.,CAWSQGGPSYEQYF
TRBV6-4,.,CASSDSGVNGYTF
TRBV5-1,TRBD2,CASSFSGGPQETQYF
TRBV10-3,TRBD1,CAISPGQGASEQYF
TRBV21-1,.,CASSKKLSSYNEQFF
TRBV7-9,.,CASSLTGGKAGELFF
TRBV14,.,CASSQDAKGYTF
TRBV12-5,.,CASGIQGVETQYF
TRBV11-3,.,CASSLTGQVGEQYF
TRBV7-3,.,CASSLTARDGTEAFF
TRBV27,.,CASKLRRLDQETQYF
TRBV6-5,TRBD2,CASSYGGLESYNEQFF
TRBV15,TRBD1,CATSNRDRGLAAFF
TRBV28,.,CASSPPEINSPLHF
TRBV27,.,CASSTTSFGQFF
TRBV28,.,CASLDRNTEAFF
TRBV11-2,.,CASSLGVPYTDTQYF